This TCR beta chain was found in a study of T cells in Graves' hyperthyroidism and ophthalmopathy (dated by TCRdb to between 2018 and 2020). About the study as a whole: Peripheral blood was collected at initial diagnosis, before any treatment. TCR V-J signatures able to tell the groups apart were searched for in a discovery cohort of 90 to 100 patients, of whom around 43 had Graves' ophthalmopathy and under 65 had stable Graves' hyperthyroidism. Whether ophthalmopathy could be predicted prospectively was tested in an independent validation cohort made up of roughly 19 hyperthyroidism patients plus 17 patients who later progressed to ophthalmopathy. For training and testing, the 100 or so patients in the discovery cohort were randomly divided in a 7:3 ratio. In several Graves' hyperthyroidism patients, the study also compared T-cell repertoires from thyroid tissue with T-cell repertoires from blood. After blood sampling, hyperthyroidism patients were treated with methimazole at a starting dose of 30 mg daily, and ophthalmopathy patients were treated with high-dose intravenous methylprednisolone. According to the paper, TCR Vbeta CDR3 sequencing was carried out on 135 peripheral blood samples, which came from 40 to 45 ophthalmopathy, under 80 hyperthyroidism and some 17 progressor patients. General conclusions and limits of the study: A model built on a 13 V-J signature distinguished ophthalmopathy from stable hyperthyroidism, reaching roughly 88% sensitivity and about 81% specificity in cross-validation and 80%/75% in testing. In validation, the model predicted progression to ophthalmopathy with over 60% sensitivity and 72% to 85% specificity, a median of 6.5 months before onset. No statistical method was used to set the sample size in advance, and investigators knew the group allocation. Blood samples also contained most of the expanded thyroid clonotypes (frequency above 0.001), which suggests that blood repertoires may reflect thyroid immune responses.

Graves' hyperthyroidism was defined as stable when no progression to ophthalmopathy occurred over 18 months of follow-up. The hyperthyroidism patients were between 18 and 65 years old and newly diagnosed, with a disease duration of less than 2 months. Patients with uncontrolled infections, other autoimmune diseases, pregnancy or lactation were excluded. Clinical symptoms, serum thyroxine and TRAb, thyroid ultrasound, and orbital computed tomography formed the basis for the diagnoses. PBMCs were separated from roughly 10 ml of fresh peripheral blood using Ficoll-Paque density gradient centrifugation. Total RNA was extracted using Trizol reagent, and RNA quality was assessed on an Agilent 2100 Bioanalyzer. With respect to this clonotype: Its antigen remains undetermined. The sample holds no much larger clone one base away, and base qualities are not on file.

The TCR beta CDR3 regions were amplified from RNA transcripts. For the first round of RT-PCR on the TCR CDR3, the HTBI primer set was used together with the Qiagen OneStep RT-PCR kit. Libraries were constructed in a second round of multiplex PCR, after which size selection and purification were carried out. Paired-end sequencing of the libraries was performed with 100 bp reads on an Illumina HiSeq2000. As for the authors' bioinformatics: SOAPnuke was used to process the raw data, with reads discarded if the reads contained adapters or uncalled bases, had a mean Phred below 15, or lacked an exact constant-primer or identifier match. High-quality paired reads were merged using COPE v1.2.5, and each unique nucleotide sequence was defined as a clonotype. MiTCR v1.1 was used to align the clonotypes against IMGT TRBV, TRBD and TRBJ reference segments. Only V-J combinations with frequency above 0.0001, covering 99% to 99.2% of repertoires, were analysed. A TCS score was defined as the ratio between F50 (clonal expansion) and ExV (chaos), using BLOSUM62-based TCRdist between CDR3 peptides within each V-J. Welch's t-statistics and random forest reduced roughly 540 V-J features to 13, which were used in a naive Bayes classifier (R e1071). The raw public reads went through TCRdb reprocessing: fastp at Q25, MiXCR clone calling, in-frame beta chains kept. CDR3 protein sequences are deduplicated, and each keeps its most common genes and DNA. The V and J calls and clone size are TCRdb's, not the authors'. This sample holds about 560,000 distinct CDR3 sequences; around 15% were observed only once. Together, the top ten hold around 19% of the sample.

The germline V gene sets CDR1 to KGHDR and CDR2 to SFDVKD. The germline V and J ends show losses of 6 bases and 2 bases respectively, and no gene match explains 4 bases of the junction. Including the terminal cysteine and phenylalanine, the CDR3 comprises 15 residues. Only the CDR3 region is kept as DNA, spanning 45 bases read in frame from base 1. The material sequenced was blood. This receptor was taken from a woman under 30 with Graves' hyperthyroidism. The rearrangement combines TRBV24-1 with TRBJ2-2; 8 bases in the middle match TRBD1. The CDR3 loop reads CATSRDRGNTGELFF. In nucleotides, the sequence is TGTGCCACCAGTCGTGACAGGGGAAACACCGGGGAGCTGTTTTTT.